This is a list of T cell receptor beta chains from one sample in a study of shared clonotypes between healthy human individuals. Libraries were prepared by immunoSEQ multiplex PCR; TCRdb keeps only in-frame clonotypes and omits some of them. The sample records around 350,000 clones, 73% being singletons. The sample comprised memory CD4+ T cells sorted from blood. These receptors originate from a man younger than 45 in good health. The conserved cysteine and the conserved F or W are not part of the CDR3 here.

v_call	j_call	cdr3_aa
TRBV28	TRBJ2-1	ASSSDRGRSSSYNEQF
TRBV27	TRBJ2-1	ASGGTSGRRNEQF
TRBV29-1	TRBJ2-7	SVEGGQGVTEQY
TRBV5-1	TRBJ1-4	ASSLIPDEKLF
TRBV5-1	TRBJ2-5	ASSSGYSGDETQY
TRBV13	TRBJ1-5	ASSLSGQPQH
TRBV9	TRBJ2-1	ASSVVAVSSYNEQF
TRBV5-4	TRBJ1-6	ASSLGQADNSPLH
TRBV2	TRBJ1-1	ASLVDVNTEAF
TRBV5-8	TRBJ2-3	ASSLGQGDTDTQY
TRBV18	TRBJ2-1	ASSPGSGSYNEQF
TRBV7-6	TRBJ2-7	ASSHQTSYEQY
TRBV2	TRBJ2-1	ASSATGPYNEQF
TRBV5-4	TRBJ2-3	ASSSTGTDTQY
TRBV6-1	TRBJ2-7	ASSRLDSLYEQY
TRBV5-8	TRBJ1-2	ASSLVTGGYGYT
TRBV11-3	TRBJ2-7	ASSLGSTAYEQY
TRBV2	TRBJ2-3	ASSPVRASDTQY
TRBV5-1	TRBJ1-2	ASSLEGAGYGYT
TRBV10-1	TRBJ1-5	ASASGYREGYSNQPQH
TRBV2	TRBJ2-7	ASSVQGTTYEQY
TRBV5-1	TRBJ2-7	ASSPSQGGPYEQY
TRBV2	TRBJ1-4	ASTGTGGVEKLF
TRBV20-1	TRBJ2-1	SARSGGEQF
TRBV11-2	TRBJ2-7	ASSPSPYEQY
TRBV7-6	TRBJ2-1	ASSPLRTSGSSYNEQF
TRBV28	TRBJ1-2	ASRDTTDRMGYT
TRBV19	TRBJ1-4	ASSMRGPPNEKLF
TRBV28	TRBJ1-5	ASRGTGNYSNQPQH
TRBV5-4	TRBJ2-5	ASSLSLVPTQY
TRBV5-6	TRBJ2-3	ASSYLVGRATDTQY
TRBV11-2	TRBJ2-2	ASSLVTSGIHTGELF
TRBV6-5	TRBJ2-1	ASRPSSSSYNEQF